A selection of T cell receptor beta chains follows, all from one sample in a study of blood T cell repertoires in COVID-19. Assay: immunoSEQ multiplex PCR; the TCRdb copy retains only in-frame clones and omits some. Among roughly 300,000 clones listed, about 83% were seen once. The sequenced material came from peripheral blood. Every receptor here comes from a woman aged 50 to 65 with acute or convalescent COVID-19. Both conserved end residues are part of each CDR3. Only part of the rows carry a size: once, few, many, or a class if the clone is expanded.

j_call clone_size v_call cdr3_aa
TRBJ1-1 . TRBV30 CAWSVGGGGTEAFF
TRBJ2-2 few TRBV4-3 CASSQGGTRETGELFF
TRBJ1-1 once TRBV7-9 CASSRQGTAFF
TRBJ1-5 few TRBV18 CASSPLGQPNQPQHF
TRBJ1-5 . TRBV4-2 CASSQEGVEKPQHF
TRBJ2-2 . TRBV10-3 CAIPGTGSAGELFF
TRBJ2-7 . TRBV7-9 CASSLASHSYEQYF
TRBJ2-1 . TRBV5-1 CASSVGQDWDEQFF
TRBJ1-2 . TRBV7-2 CASSSPTGGDGYTF
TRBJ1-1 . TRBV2 CASGVEAQGGEAFF
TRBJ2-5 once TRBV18 CASRTAQETQYF
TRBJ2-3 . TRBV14 CASSQGQISTDTQYF
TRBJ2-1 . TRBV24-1 CATSDDDRGAYNEQFF
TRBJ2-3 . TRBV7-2 CASNKIASSVTDTQYF
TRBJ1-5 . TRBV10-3 CAISGGGDQPQHF
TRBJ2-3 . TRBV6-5 CASRTTSGGADTQYF
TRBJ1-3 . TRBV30 CAWSVTVASGNTIYF
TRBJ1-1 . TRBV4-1 CASSTRRGTEAFF
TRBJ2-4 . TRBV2 CASSELDRGGIQYF
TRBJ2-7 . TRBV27 CASSFIVSSGRWEQYF
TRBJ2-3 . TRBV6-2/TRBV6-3 CASSYSAGEITDTQYF
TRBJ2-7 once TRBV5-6 CASSFQGQEQYF
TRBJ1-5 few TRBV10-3 CAISRQEDQPQHF
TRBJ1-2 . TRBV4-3 CASSLGDREDGYTF
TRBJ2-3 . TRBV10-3 CAISADGRGDTQYF
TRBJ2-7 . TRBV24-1 CAPLGRPFYEQYF
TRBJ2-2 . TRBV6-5 CASRVDYNTGELFF
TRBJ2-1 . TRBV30 CAWSRAGRANEQFF
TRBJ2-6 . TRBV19 CASSAPAGAGANVLTF
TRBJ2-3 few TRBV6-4 CASSLGQGTDTQYF
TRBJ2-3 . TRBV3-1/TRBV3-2 CASSPPRGRTDTQYF
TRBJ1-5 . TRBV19 CASGNRGNQPQHF
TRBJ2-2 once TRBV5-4 CASSSTVNTGELFF
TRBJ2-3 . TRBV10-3 CAIDSGGISTDTQYF
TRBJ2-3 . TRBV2 CASSERYTDTQYF
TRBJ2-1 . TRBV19 CASRRGTGNRGYNEQFF
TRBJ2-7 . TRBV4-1 CASSQDFRTGGRYEQYF
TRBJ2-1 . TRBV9 CASSVGGPYNEQFF
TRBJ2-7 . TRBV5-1 CASSFGTSGTGEQYF
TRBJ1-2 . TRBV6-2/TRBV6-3 CASSYLLGQDNYGYTF
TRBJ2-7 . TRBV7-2 CASSPLAASYEQYF